The clone carrying this TCR beta chain was counted a single time. These data belong to a study of blood T cell repertoires in COVID-19. Across the study: Researchers got acute and convalescent COVID-19 samples from the United States, Italy and Spain. The analysed material was cDNA or gDNA that came from T cells, B-cell-depleted T cells, or PBMCs.

Authors' methods: Amplification of reference gene primers was used by the study to estimate nucleated cell counts. TCRdb's copy holds only in-frame clones and misses some; the assay was immunoSEQ multiplex PCR. V and J calls and clone size are as listed in that table; D and trimming were resolved from the DNA. This sample has some 150,000 clones, with around 84% found just once. Germline V lookup: CDR1 SGHTS, CDR2 YDEGEE. Trimming took 4 bases from V and 2 from J; bases not matched to a gene: 8. The CDR3 length is 16 residues. The chain couples TRBV5-8 to TRBJ2-5, with 10 positions matching TRBD2. The receptor was derived from a woman aged 55-69 years with acute or convalescent COVID-19. The sequenced sample consisted of peripheral blood. Here the CDR3 DNA reads TGTGCCAGCAGCCGACCCAGCGGGGGGGATCAAGAGACCCAGTACTTC. Its protein product is CASSRPSGGDQETQYF.